The 25 T cell receptor beta chains listed next were all sequenced from one sample in a study of pediatric ulcerative colitis. Generated by immunoSEQ multiplex PCR, the TCRdb table keeps only in-frame clones and is missing some. Of about 64,000 clones in the sample, approximately 87% were seen once. Sequencing was done on a sample of blood. Receptors originate from a boy younger than 18 with severe ulcerative colitis.

The sample holds one count of this clone. This sequence joins TRBV18 and TRBJ2-3; D remains ambiguous. The CDR3 loop spans 16 amino acids. V was clipped by 3 bases and J by 0 bases, with 13 bases between them. CDR1 and CDR2 from the germline V gene are KGHSH and LQKENI. The CDR3 protein is CASSPAMMRSTDTQYF. The CDR3 DNA reads TGTGCCAGCTCACCGGCCATGATGCGCAGCACAGATACGCAGTATTTT.

V gene TRBV5-6 combines with J gene TRBJ2-3; D assignment may be TRBD1 or TRBD2 (5 bases each). Germline V CDR1 and CDR2: SGHDT, YYEEEE. V was pared by 0 bases and J by 0 bases, with 11 bases between. This CDR3 spans 16 amino acids. The DNA for the CDR3 is TGTGCCAGCAGCTTGGGCTCCGGGGCCAGCACAGATACGCAGTATTTT. Translated: CASSLGSGASTDTQYF.

The chain recombines TRBV4-1 with TRBJ1-2; 8 nucleotides agree with TRBD1. The CDR3 consists of 15 residues. The germline gives CDR1 MGHRA, CDR2 YSYEKL. J was trimmed by 3 bases and V by 6 bases; bases with no gene match: 9. The CDR3 is CASRPGTGIDYGYTF. In DNA, the CDR3 is TGCGCCAGCAGGCCCGGGACAGGAATAGACTATGGCTACACCTTC.

The chain employs TRBV7-9 and TRBJ1-1; D is uncertain. This CDR3 contains 13 residues. The ends were cut back, 2 bases at V and 0 bases at J, with 4 bases in the middle. Per the germline V gene, CDR1 is SEHNR and CDR2 is FQNEAQ (reference sequence). The CDR3 DNA is TGTGCCAGCAGCTTACCACTGAACACTGAAGCTTTCTTT. Protein sequence: CASSLPLNTEAFF.

This clone turned up a few times. This sequence joins TRBV19 and TRBJ2-1; possibly TRBD2 for D (5 bases). Trimming removed 5 bases from V and 15 bases from J, with 20 bases in between. The germline CDR1 and CDR2 sequences are LNHDA and SQIVND (reference sequence). The CDR3 sequence is 13 residues long. The DNA for the CDR3 is TGTGCCAGTAGTTATAAGCGGATGGGCCCGTGGTTCTTC. This sequence encodes CASSYKRMGPWFF. The whole variable domain, filled in from reference TRBV19 and TRBJ2-1, reads DGGITQSPKYLFRKEGQNVTLSCEQNLNHDAMYWYRQDPGQGLRLIYYSQIVNDFQKGDIAEGYSVSREKKESFPLTVTSAQKNPTAFYLCASSYKRMGPWFFGPGTRLTVL.

The chain combines TRBV29-1 with TRBJ1-2; TRBD1 is a possible D gene (6 bases). Trimming shortened V by 3 bases and J by 5 bases, and 7 bases separated the two germline ends. Germline V gene lookup returns CDR1 SQVTM and CDR2 ANQGSEA. The CDR3 contains 11 residues. The CDR3 nucleotides read TGCAGCGTTGATACAGGGTATGGCTACACCTTC. Translating gives CSVDTGYGYTF.

This clone was observed a single time. The rearrangement links TRBV30 to TRBJ2-1; no clear D gene. Deletions cut 0 bases from V and 0 bases from J, with 12 bases between. CDR3 length: 16 residues. Germline V gene lookup returns CDR1 GTSNPN and CDR2 SVGIG (reference sequence). Written as DNA, the CDR3 is TGTGCCTGGAGTGTAGAATTATATAGCTCCTACAATGAGCAGTTCTTC. The encoded protein is CAWSVELYSSYNEQFF.

This chain uses TRBV5-1 with TRBJ2-2; 7 bases line up with TRBD2. The CDR3 has 16 residues. After removal of 4 bases from V and 0 bases from J, the junction contained 6 bases not matched to a gene. Germline CDR1 reads SGHRS; CDR2 reads YFSETQ. In nucleotides, the CDR3 is TGCGCCAGCAGCGGTGGGACTACCACGAACACCGGGGAGCTGTTTTTT. Translating it yields CASSGGTTTNTGELFF.

The count of this clone is one. This CDR3 reads CASSLANTGTGANVLTF. The DNA for the CDR3 is TGTGCCAGCAGCTTGGCAAATACAGGGACTGGGGCCAACGTCCTGACTTTC. The chain couples TRBV5-6 to TRBJ2-6; D is perhaps TRBD1 (6 bases). Germline lookup yields CDR1 SGHDT and CDR2 YYEEEE. The CDR3 totals 17 residues. Trimming cost V 0 bases and J 2 bases, with 12 bases left between them.

There are a few counts of this clone. The chain employs TRBV4-1 and TRBJ1-5; D is unclear. This CDR3 has 15 amino acids. Trimming stripped 4 bases from V and 5 bases from J, with 15 bases between. Per the germline V gene, CDR1 is MGHRA and CDR2 is YSYEKL. The CDR3 nucleotides are TGCGCCAGCAGCCGAATAAGTGAGGCAGATCAGCCCCAGCATTTT. As protein: CASSRISEADQPQHF.

Only a few counts were recorded for this clone. The CDR3 nucleotides read TGTGCCAGCAGCTCTGAAGGGAGGCAGCCCCAGCATTTT. It yields the protein CASSSEGRQPQHF. This rearrangement joins TRBV5-6 to TRBJ1-5; D gene uncertain. The length of the CDR3 is 13 residues. CDR1 and CDR2 (germline): SGHDT, YYEEEE. V was shortened by 3 bases and J by 7 bases, with 11 bases between the two germline ends.

The genes are TRBV7-8 and TRBJ2-5, with D unclear. This CDR3 region has 13 residues. The V and J ends lost 0 bases and 2 bases respectively, with 4 bases between them. Germline V CDR1 and CDR2: SGHVS, FQNEAQ. CDR3 nucleotides: TGTGCCAGCAGCTTAGCTGATCAAGAGACCCAGTACTTC. Its protein is CASSLADQETQYF. Full variable domain (outside the CDR3, taken from reference TRBV7-8 and TRBJ2-5): GAGVSQSPRYKVAKRGQDVALRCDPISGHVSLFWYQQALGQGPEFLTYFQNEAQLDKSGLPSDRFFAERPEGSVSTLKIQRTQQEDSAVYLCASSLADQETQYFGPGTRLLVL.

The chain has TRBV27 and TRBJ2-2, with no clear D. The germline CDR1 and CDR2 sequences are MNHEY and SMNVEV (reference sequence). The CDR3 is 12 residues long. Trimming took 2 bases from V and 2 from J, leaving 0 bases between them. CDR3 DNA sequence: TGTGCCAGCAGTTTAAACACCGGGGAGCTGTTTTTT. Its protein is CASSLNTGELFF.

This rearrangement joins TRBV11-3 to TRBJ2-7; tentatively, D is TRBD2 (5 bases). In germline, CDR1 is SGHNT, CDR2 YENEEA. V was clipped by 2 bases and J by 6 bases, with 14 bases between them. The CDR3 is 14 amino acids. CDR3: CASSLSSLAGEQYF. In DNA, the CDR3 is TGTGCCAGCAGCTTATCGTCGCTAGCTGGCGAGCAGTACTTC.

The chain carries TRBV30 and TRBJ2-5; 13 nucleotides match TRBD2. Germline CDR1 reads GTSNPN; CDR2 reads SVGIG (reference sequence). CDR3 length equals 15 residues. After removal of 5 bases from V and 1 base from J, the junction contained 4 bases not matched to a gene. Here the CDR3 reads CAWGRTSGGQETQYF. CDR3 sequence (DNA): TGTGCCTGGGGAAGGACTAGCGGGGGCCAAGAGACCCAGTACTTC. Using reference TRBV30 and TRBJ2-5 for the parts outside the CDR3, the full variable domain is SQTIHQWPATLVQPVGSPLSLECTVEGTSNPNLYWYRQAAGRGLQLLFYSVGIGQISSEVPQNLSASRPQDRQFILSSKKLLLSDSGFYLCAWGRTSGGQETQYFGPGTRLLVL.

This chain uses TRBV7-8 with TRBJ2-7; the match to TRBD1 covers 7 bases. From germline, CDR1 is SGHVS and CDR2 FQNEAQ. CDR3 length: 14 amino acids. The V and J ends lost 1 base and 1 base, in that order; junction bases with no gene match: 1. The CDR3 coding sequence is TGTGCCAGCAGCTTAGGGGACAGATCCTACGAGCAGTACTTC. As protein: CASSLGDRSYEQYF.

The J gene is TRBJ2-7, the V gene TRBV18, with 8 bases fitting TRBD1. The trim removed 5 bases at V and 2 bases at J, leaving 2 bases unmatched. Germline-derived CDR1 and CDR2 are KGHSH and LQKENI. The CDR3 covers 13 residues. CDR3 in amino acids: CASSGTGAYEQYF. The CDR3 nucleotides are TGTGCCAGCTCAGGGACAGGCGCCTACGAGCAGTACTTC.

This rearrangement joins TRBV2 to TRBJ2-3; unclear D gene. This CDR3 is built from 14 residues. Germline CDR1 SNHLY, CDR2 FYNNEI. V shed 7 bases and J shed 4 bases, with 15 bases lying between them. In DNA form, the CDR3 reads TGTGCCAGCACAACTAATGGGTTACCAGATACGCAGTATTTT. Amino acids: CASTTNGLPDTQYF.

The chain has TRBV27 and TRBJ1-2, with D possibly matching TRBD1 (5 bases). The V gene lost 5 bases and the J gene lost 3 bases, with 13 bases spanning the gap. The CDR3 has 14 residues. Germline V gene data show CDR1 as MNHEY and CDR2 as SMNVEV (reference sequence). CDR3 sequence: CASSPPGGYYGYTF. CDR3 DNA: TGTGCCAGCAGTCCCCCCGGGGGGTACTATGGCTACACCTTC.

V is TRBV10-3 and J is TRBJ2-1; TRBD2 agrees at 11 bases. The CDR3 is made up of 14 amino acids. In germline, CDR1 is ENHRY, CDR2 SYGVKD. V shed 7 bases and J 4 bases; nucleotides not matched to a gene: 3. In nucleotides, the CDR3 is TGTGCCATCAAGGGACTAGCGGATTACAATGAGCAGTTCTTC. Its translation: CAIKGLADYNEQFF.

The chain combines TRBV19 with TRBJ2-2; a possible D gene is TRBD2 (5 bases). The V gene lost 5 bases and the J gene lost 5 bases, with 12 bases spanning the gap. The germline V gene encodes CDR1 LNHDA and CDR2 SQIVND (reference sequence). The CDR3 loop spans 14 amino acids. CDR3: CASSSGLLTGELFF. The CDR3 nucleotides read TGTGCCAGTAGTTCCGGACTCTTAACCGGGGAGCTGTTTTTT.

The chain combines TRBV7-9 with TRBJ2-1; 14 nucleotides line up with TRBD2. The CDR3 has 16 residues. The germline CDR1 and CDR2 sequences are SEHNR and FQNEAQ (reference sequence). With 5 bases clipped from V and 9 bases from J, the junction kept 9 bases outside the gene matches. CDR3 residues: CASSPRTSGRFLEQFF. The CDR3 region has the DNA TGTGCCAGCAGCCCCCGGACTAGCGGGAGGTTTCTTGAGCAGTTCTTC.

This clone appeared a few times. The J gene is TRBJ1-5, the V gene TRBV6-1; 9 bases map to TRBD1. From germline, CDR1 is MNHNS and CDR2 SASEGT. The trim removed 9 bases at V and 4 bases at J, leaving 4 bases unmatched. The CDR3 extends over 13 amino acids. CDR3 in amino acids: CASLDRGNQPQHF. The CDR3 nucleotides read TGTGCCAGTTTGGACAGGGGAAATCAGCCCCAGCATTTT.

The chain combines TRBV20-1 with TRBJ2-3, with D hard to call. Germline CDR1 DFQATT, CDR2 SNEGSKA (reference sequence). Trimming removed 7 bases from V and 6 bases from J, with 8 bases in between. This CDR3 has 10 amino acids. CDR3 sequence (DNA): TGCAGTGTAAGGCCGGATACGCAGTATTTT. This codes for CSVRPDTQYF.

The rearrangement joins TRBV2 to TRBJ1-4; D not resolved. With 3 bases removed from V and 3 bases from J, the gap between germline ends came to 11 bases. The germline CDR1 and CDR2 sequences are SNHLY and FYNNEI. The CDR3 is made up of 15 amino acids. The CDR3 bases are TGTGCCAGCAGTGAGACGTGGCAGTCTAATGAAAAACTGTTTTTT. This gives the protein CASSETWQSNEKLFF.